The 14 T cell receptor beta chains reported below all come from one sample, sequenced in a study of cytomegalovirus exposure and HLA in healthy donors. Amplification used 60 Vbeta primers and 13 Jbeta primers. The assay was immunoSEQ multiplex PCR, and TCRdb's table has in-frame clones only and misses some. The table includes around 150,000 clones, about 80% detected once. Sequencing input: PBMCs. The source is a female donor in good health and CMV-seronegative.

A few counts support this clone. The chain has TRBV10-3 and TRBJ2-7; tentative D call: TRBD2 (6 bases). The CDR3 extends over 14 amino acids. Germline CDR1 and CDR2: ENHRY and SYGVKD. V dropped 6 bases and J dropped 4 bases, with 16 bases sitting between them. The CDR3 is CAISQTGLLYEQYF. CDR3 nucleotide sequence: TGTGCCATCAGCCAGACGGGACTTCTTTACGAGCAGTACTTC.

The sample holds a few counts of this clone. The V gene is TRBV5-1, the J gene TRBJ1-2; D unclear. Germline V gene sequence: CDR1 SGHRS, CDR2 YFSETQ. Trimming took 0 bases from V and 3 from J, leaving 9 bases between them. The CDR3 is 14 residues long. The CDR3 region has the DNA TGCGCCAGCAGCTTGGCGGGATTCTACTATGGCTACACCTTC. Amino acids: CASSLAGFYYGYTF.

The V gene is TRBV6-6, the J gene TRBJ1-1; D uncertain. The CDR3 runs to 11 residues. V lost 7 bases, J lost 6 bases, and 9 bases lay in between. Germline CDR1 reads MNHNY; CDR2 reads SVGAGI (reference sequence). The CDR3 nucleotides read TGTGCCAGCAAGGAGGGCTCTGAAGCTTTCTTT. Translation gives CASKEGSEAFF.

This chain connects TRBV7-9 to TRBJ2-5; 7 bases agree with TRBD1. The CDR3 runs to 15 residues. CDR1 and CDR2 from the germline V gene are SEHNR and FQNEAQ (reference sequence). J gave up 0 bases and V 4 bases, and 5 bases lay outside the gene matches. DNA for the CDR3: TGTGCCAGCAGCTCCGGGACAGCGTACCAAGAGACCCAGTACTTC. It codes for CASSSGTAYQETQYF.

The genes are TRBV5-1 and TRBJ2-3; 7 bases agree with TRBD2. The V gene end was trimmed by 3 bases and the J gene end by 6 bases; junction bases not matched to a gene: 7. CDR1 SGHRS and CDR2 YFSETQ come from the germline V gene. The CDR3 covers 14 residues. The DNA of the CDR3 is TGCGCCAGCAGCTCGGCGGGAGTAGGGGATACGCAGTATTTT. This translates into CASSSAGVGDTQYF.

J is TRBJ1-2 and V is TRBV19; unclear D gene. Looked up from germline, CDR1 is LNHDA and CDR2 is SQIVND (reference sequence). Trimming stripped 7 bases from V and 8 bases from J, with 17 bases between. This CDR3 is built from 13 residues. The CDR3 bases are TGTGCCAGTAAGATGGGAGCGCCGGGGGGCTACACCTTC. It encodes CASKMGAPGGYTF. Drawing the rest from reference TRBV19 and TRBJ1-2, the complete variable domain is DGGITQSPKYLFRKEGQNVTLSCEQNLNHDAMYWYRQDPGQGLRLIYYSQIVNDFQKGDIAEGYSVSREKKESFPLTVTSAQKNPTAFYLCASKMGAPGGYTFGSGTRLTVV.

The V gene is TRBV5-4, the J gene TRBJ2-3, with a weak D call TRBD1 (5 bases). Germline V gene lookup returns CDR1 SGHNT and CDR2 YYREEE (reference sequence). V shed 2 bases and J shed 2 bases, with 6 bases lying between them. The CDR3 sequence is 13 residues long. The CDR3 region is CASSFRVTDTQYF. The CDR3 coding sequence is TGTGCCAGCAGCTTCAGGGTCACAGATACGCAGTATTTT.

This clone was detected only a few times. The chain employs TRBV5-6 and TRBJ1-2; no clear D. The V end lost 5 bases, the J end lost 2 bases, and 13 bases lay between the germline ends. This CDR3 comprises 14 residues. The germline gives CDR1 SGHDT, CDR2 YYEEEE. The CDR3 coding sequence is TGTGCCAGCAGTTCCCCAGGCGCGAACTATGGCTACACCTTC. Protein sequence: CASSSPGANYGYTF.

The CDR3 coding sequence is TGTGCCAGTAGTATCGTCCCGGGGAACACTGAAGCTTTCTTT. Translated: CASSIVPGNTEAFF. This chain links TRBV19 with TRBJ1-1; D not certain. V was cut by 3 bases and J by 1 base, with 9 bases left in between. The CDR3 covers 14 residues. Germline V CDR1 and CDR2: LNHDA, SQIVND (reference sequence). Using reference TRBV19 and TRBJ1-1 for the parts outside the CDR3, the full variable domain is DGGITQSPKYLFRKEGQNVTLSCEQNLNHDAMYWYRQDPGQGLRLIYYSQIVNDFQKGDIAEGYSVSREKKESFPLTVTSAQKNPTAFYLCASSIVPGNTEAFFGQGTRLTVV.

The CDR3 sequence: CASSPGQGYSNQPQHF. CDR3 DNA: TGTGCCAGTAGTCCGGGACAGGGCTATAGCAATCAGCCCCAGCATTTT. The gene calls are TRBV19 and TRBJ1-5; 9 positions match TRBD1. V shed 5 bases, J shed 0 bases, and the junction held 5 bases outside the gene matches. This CDR3 contains 16 residues. The germline V gene has CDR1 LNHDA and CDR2 SQIVND (reference sequence).

This chain connects TRBV6-1 to TRBJ1-1; D may be TRBD1 (6 bases). V was clipped by 3 bases and J by 2 bases, with 10 bases between them. This CDR3 region has 14 residues. The germline V gene encodes CDR1 MNHNS and CDR2 SASEGT. The CDR3 nucleotides read TGTGCCAGCAGTGACCAGGGGAGTAACACTGAAGCTTTCTTT. This gives the protein CASSDQGSNTEAFF.

The V call is TRBV5-1, the J call TRBJ2-2; TRBD2 matches at 7 bases. V dropped 4 bases and J dropped 6; count of bases not matched to a gene: 9. Germline CDR1 SGHRS, CDR2 YFSETQ. This CDR3 contains 15 residues. The CDR3 region has the DNA TGCGCCAGCAGCCCCGTTGGGGGGGGACCCGGGGAGCTGTTTTTT. Its protein is CASSPVGGGPGELFF.

This clone was seen only a few times. The chain recombines TRBV2 with TRBJ1-1, with 9 nucleotides matching TRBD1. V lost 4 bases and J lost 10; bases outside the gene matches: 4. This CDR3 is built from 12 residues. Germline CDR1 and CDR2: SNHLY and FYNNEI. The CDR3: CASSGQGVGAFF. For the CDR3, the DNA is TGTGCCAGCAGTGGACAGGGGGTAGGAGCTTTCTTT.

This rearrangement joins TRBV30 to TRBJ2-3; 7 positions agree with TRBD2. CDR1 is GTSNPN and CDR2 is SVGIG in the germline V gene (reference sequence). The junction had 8 bases not matched to a gene; V was cut back by 5 bases and J by 0 bases. The CDR3 is made up of 15 amino acids. Here the CDR3 DNA reads TGTGCCTGGGGGCGGATAGCGGGTAGCACAGATACGCAGTATTTT. Encoded protein: CAWGRIAGSTDTQYF.